This TCR beta chain came from a study of blood T cell repertoires in COVID-19. Enrollees, about 18 to 90 years old, lived in 24 US areas. CDR1 and CDR2 from the germline V gene are MNHEY and SVGAGI. The V gene end was trimmed by 11 bases and the J gene end by 8 bases; junction bases not matched to a gene: 8. The CDR3 has 12 residues. The data were produced by immunoSEQ multiplex PCR, yet TCRdb's version contains in-frame clones alone and is incomplete. The data contain about 260,000 clones, 80% to 90% of them seen just once; the ten biggest clones take up around 4.1%. The source of this sequence is a man in his thirties or forties with acute COVID-19. V gene TRBV6-5 combines with J gene TRBJ1-2, with 10 bases identical to TRBD1. Source material: PBMCs or T cells enriched from blood (not recorded which). The CDR3: CAGWDRGYGYTF. The CDR3 DNA follows: TGTGCCGGTTGGGACAGGGGTTACGGCTACACCTTC.